The 20 T cell receptor beta chains reported below all come from one sample, sequenced in a study of sequential checkpoint blockade in melanoma. Treatment: randomized to nivolumab then ipilimumab (arm A) or the reverse (arm B). Some clones are missing from TCRdb's copy, which holds only in-frame ones; the method was immunoSEQ multiplex PCR. The table lists over 15,000 clones, around 68% of them singletons. This specimen consisted of CD8+ T cells sorted from blood (inferred from file names), obtained from a patient given nivolumab and ipilimumab in sequence. These receptors all come from a human donor with melanoma.

J is TRBJ2-7 and V is TRBV11-2; D gene ambiguous. The ends were cut back, 4 bases at V and 4 bases at J, with 17 bases in the middle. The CDR3 is 15 residues long. Germline CDR1 and CDR2: SGHAT and FQNNGV. Written as DNA, the CDR3 is TGTGCCAGCAGCTATACCGACGGCGGTGGTTACGAGCAGTACTTC. The encoded protein is CASSYTDGGGYEQYF.

This clone turned up a few times. The rearrangement uses TRBV19 and TRBJ2-7; no reliable D call. Germline loops: CDR1 LNHDA, CDR2 SQIVND (reference sequence). CDR3 length: 13 amino acids. V dropped 3 bases and J dropped 6 bases, with 12 bases sitting between them. As DNA, the CDR3 is TGTGCCAGTAGTATTGGCGTTTCTAGCGAGCAGTACTTC. Its translation is CASSIGVSSEQYF.

The chain has TRBV6-4 and TRBJ2-7; 7 nucleotides align to TRBD2. V shed 3 bases, J shed 3 bases, and the junction held 5 bases outside the gene matches. The germline V gene encodes CDR1 MRHNA and CDR2 SNTAGT. This CDR3 has 14 residues. CDR3 bases: TGTGCCAGCAGTGAGGGCGGGAGCAGCTACGAGCAGTACTTC. Encoded protein: CASSEGGSSYEQYF.

The rearrangement links TRBV7-9 to TRBJ1-2, with a possible D match to TRBD1 (6 bases). This CDR3 is built from 16 residues. With 4 bases removed from V and 3 bases from J, the gap between germline ends came to 18 bases. Germline values: CDR1 SEHNR, CDR2 FQNEAQ (reference sequence). The CDR3 sequence is CASSSARDTWDYGYTF. DNA of the CDR3: TGTGCCAGCAGCTCGGCCAGGGACACTTGGGACTATGGCTACACCTTC.

The chain has TRBV7-9 and TRBJ1-2, with D maybe TRBD1 (6 bases). Germline lookup yields CDR1 SEHNR and CDR2 FQNEAQ (reference sequence). The CDR3 has 14 residues. Trimming removed 0 bases from V and 6 bases from J, with 11 bases in between. The CDR3 loop is CASSLAQGNNGYTF. CDR3 nucleotides: TGTGCCAGCAGCTTAGCACAGGGTAATAATGGCTACACCTTC.

The J gene is TRBJ2-3, the V gene TRBV30; 11 bases match TRBD1. The CDR3 totals 16 residues. V lost 3 bases, J lost 2 bases, and 7 bases stayed unmatched. In germline, CDR1 is GTSNPN, CDR2 SVGIG (reference sequence). The CDR3 DNA follows: TGTGCCTGGAGAGCCGGGACAGGGGGAATCACAGATACGCAGTATTTT. It encodes CAWRAGTGGITDTQYF.

The chain couples TRBV5-1 to TRBJ2-5, with 12 bases aligning to TRBD2. The CDR3 consists of 16 residues. The V gene's germline CDR1 is SGHRS and CDR2 YFSETQ. V gave up 0 bases and J gave up 3 bases; unmatched junction bases: 3. This chain's CDR3 is CASSLDWTSGKETQYF. The DNA for the CDR3 is TGCGCCAGCAGCTTGGACTGGACTAGCGGGAAAGAGACCCAGTACTTC.

The chain is built from TRBV19 and TRBJ2-1, with TRBD2 matching over 14 bases. Germline CDR1 LNHDA, CDR2 SQIVND (reference sequence). This CDR3 has 16 amino acids. Unmatched junction bases numbered 5, after V lost 4 bases and J lost 6 bases. The DNA of the CDR3 is TGTGCCAGTAGTACGCAAGGACTAGCGGGGGGCAATGAGCAGTTCTTC. Translation: CASSTQGLAGGNEQFF.

The gene calls are TRBV4-1 and TRBJ1-6, with D hard to call. Germline CDR1 MGHRA, CDR2 YSYEKL. There are 15 residues in the CDR3. Trimming removed 0 bases at V and 4 bases at J, with 7 bases between. The CDR3, as DNA: TGCGCCAGCAGCCAAGATACCGGGTATAATTCACCCCTCCACTTT. Translation gives CASSQDTGYNSPLHF.

The CDR3 DNA follows: TGTGCCAGCAGACGGTGGAACACTGAAGCTTTCTTT. Its protein is CASRRWNTEAFF. The rearrangement links TRBV6-5 to TRBJ1-1; D remains unclear. V lost 6 bases and J lost 1, with 6 bases in between. There are 12 residues in the CDR3. From germline, CDR1 is MNHEY and CDR2 SVGAGI.

This sequence joins TRBV5-1 and TRBJ2-1, with 7 bases fitting TRBD1. CDR3 size: 14 residues. J gave up 6 bases and V 3 bases, and 6 bases lay outside the gene matches. CDR1 is SGHRS, CDR2 YFSETQ, per germline. The CDR3 bases are TGCGCCAGCAGCTCCTATGACAGGGCCAATGAGCAGTTCTTC. Its translation is CASSSYDRANEQFF.

The chain recombines TRBV6-5 with TRBJ2-7; TRBD2 matches at 9 bases. There are 15 residues in the CDR3. The J segment lost 1 base and the V segment lost 0 bases, leaving 1 base of the junction unmatched. Germline V gene data show CDR1 as MNHEY and CDR2 as SVGAGI. The CDR3 DNA sequence: TGTGCCAGCAGTTACTCTGCGGGGGGGTCCTACGAGCAGTACTTC. As protein: CASSYSAGGSYEQYF.

The chain employs TRBV5-6 and TRBJ2-1; tentatively, D is TRBD2 (5 bases). CDR3 size: 15 residues. The germline V gene encodes CDR1 SGHDT and CDR2 YYEEEE. The V end was cut by 2 bases, the J end by 3 bases, with 12 bases between. The CDR3 sequence is CASSFSTGIYNEQFF. In nucleotides, the CDR3 is TGTGCCAGCAGCTTCTCGACGGGGATCTACAATGAGCAGTTCTTC. Full variable domain (rest looked up from reference TRBV5-6 and TRBJ2-1): DAGVTQSPTHLIKTRGQQVTLRCSPKSGHDTVSWYQQALGQGPQFIFQYYEEEERQRGNFPDRFSGHQFPNYSSELNVNALLLGDSALYLCASSFSTGIYNEQFFGPGTRLTVL.

The chain couples TRBV7-2 to TRBJ2-7, with 7 bases fitting TRBD1. The CDR3 is 14 residues long. Germline CDR1 reads SGHTA; CDR2 reads FQGNSA. V dropped 8 bases and J dropped 3; count of bases not matched to a gene: 10. In DNA form, the CDR3 reads TGTGCCAGCGCAAGGACAGGAAATCGCTACGAGCAGTACTTC. Its protein is CASARTGNRYEQYF.

This chain connects TRBV28 to TRBJ2-2; D perhaps matches TRBD1 (6 bases). Per germline, CDR1 MDHEN and CDR2 SYDVKM. The CDR3 runs to 14 residues. Trimming removed 8 bases from V and 0 bases from J, with 10 bases in between. This chain's CDR3 is CASGDTANTGELFF. The CDR3 region has the DNA TGTGCCAGCGGGGACACTGCGAACACCGGGGAGCTGTTTTTT.

The genes are TRBV7-6 and TRBJ2-1; possibly TRBD2 for D (5 bases). The CDR3 sequence is 13 residues long. V was cut by 2 bases and J by 8 bases, with 10 bases left in between. Germline V gene data show CDR1 as SGHVS and CDR2 as FNYEAQ. CDR3 amino acids: CASSLTSLYEQFF. CDR3 nucleotide sequence: TGTGCCAGCAGCTTAACTAGTTTGTATGAGCAGTTCTTC.

This chain joins TRBV6-1 and TRBJ1-2, with D maybe TRBD1 (5 bases). The germline V gene has CDR1 MNHNS and CDR2 SASEGT. The CDR3 covers 13 residues. V lost 6 bases and J 1 base, leaving 9 bases between the germline ends. Here the CDR3 reads CASSAQDNYGYTF. CDR3 coding DNA: TGTGCCAGCAGCGCACAGGATAACTATGGCTACACCTTC.

This sequence joins TRBV5-8 and TRBJ2-5; D unclear. The CDR3 extends over 9 amino acids. Germline V lookup: CDR1 SGHTS, CDR2 YDEGEE. Trimming removed 4 bases at V and 13 bases at J, with 8 bases between. This CDR3 is CASSRDPYF. CDR3 nucleotides: TGTGCCAGCAGCCGCGATCCGTACTTC.

This chain uses TRBV30 with TRBJ2-7; TRBD1 matches at 7 bases. From germline, CDR1 is GTSNPN and CDR2 SVGIG (reference sequence). The CDR3 has 12 amino acids. The V segment lost 5 bases and the J segment 6 bases; nucleotides outside the gene matches: 7. The CDR3 loop is CAWDPNRGEQYF. As DNA, the CDR3 is TGTGCCTGGGATCCTAACAGGGGCGAGCAGTACTTC. Based on the CDR3 plus reference TRBV30 and TRBJ2-7, the full variable domain is SQTIHQWPATLVQPVGSPLSLECTVEGTSNPNLYWYRQAAGRGLQLLFYSVGIGQISSEVPQNLSASRPQDRQFILSSKKLLLSDSGFYLCAWDPNRGEQYFGPGTRLTVT.

The V gene is TRBV5-6, the J gene TRBJ2-5; 8 bases are shared with TRBD1. The end of the DNA is better explained by TRBJ2-7, so the J call may be wrong. The CDR3 is made up of 14 amino acids. Germline V lookup: CDR1 SGHDT, CDR2 YYEEEE. Here the CDR3 reads CASSETGQDYEQYF. The DNA of the CDR3 is TGTGCCAGCAGCGAAACGGGACAGGACTACGAGCAGTACTTC.